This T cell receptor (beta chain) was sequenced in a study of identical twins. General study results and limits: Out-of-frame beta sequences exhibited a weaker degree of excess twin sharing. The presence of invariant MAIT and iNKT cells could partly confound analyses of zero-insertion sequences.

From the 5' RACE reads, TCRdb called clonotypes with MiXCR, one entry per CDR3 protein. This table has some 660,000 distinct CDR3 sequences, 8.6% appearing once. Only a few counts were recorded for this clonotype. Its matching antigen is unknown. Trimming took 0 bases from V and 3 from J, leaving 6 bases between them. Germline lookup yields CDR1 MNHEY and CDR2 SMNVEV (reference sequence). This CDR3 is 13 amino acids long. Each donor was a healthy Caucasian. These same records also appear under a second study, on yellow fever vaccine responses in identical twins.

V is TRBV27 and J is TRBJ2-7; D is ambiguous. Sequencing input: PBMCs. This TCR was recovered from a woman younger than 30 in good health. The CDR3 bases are TGTGCCAGCAGTTTATCCAACCTCTACGAGCAGTACTTC. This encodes CASSLSNLYEQYF.